The rows below give T cell receptor beta chains drawn from one sample of a study of CD8+CD57+ T cells in acquired aplastic anemia. A single record per CDR3 protein comes from TCRdb applying MiXCR to the reads. The sample consists of fewer than 200,000 distinct CDR3 sequences, 55% to 70% of them appearing once. The sequencing sample was made of sorted CD4+, CD8+, or CD8+CD57+ T cells (not recorded which) from PBMCs. The origin of the receptors is a human donor in good health. Each CDR3 is given with its conserved first and last residue. D genes are given only for firm matches. Some rows mark clone size as missing; the rest say once, few, many or name a class of expanded clone.

TRBD1 | TRBJ2-7 | few | TRBV7-9 | CASSGGTGSYEQYF | TGTGCCAGCAGCGGGGGGACAGGGTCCTACGAGCAGTACTTC
- | TRBJ2-7 | - | TRBV15 | CATSRGDWDEQYF | TGTGCCACCAGCAGAGGGGATTGGGACGAGCAGTACTTC
TRBD1 | TRBJ2-1 | - | TRBV7-2 | CASSSDRGISNEQFF | TGTGCCAGCAGCTCTGACAGGGGTATTAGCAATGAGCAGTTCTTC
- | TRBJ1-1 | - | TRBV10-3 | CAIRDKENTEAFF | TGTGCCATAAGGGACAAGGAGAACACTGAAGCTTTCTTT
- | TRBJ1-2 | - | TRBV10-3 | CAIRAYYGYTF | TGTGCCATCAGAGCCTACTATGGCTACACCTTC
- | TRBJ2-7 | few | TRBV10-3 | CASTSYYEQYF | TGTGCCTCGACGAGCTACTACGAGCAGTACTTC
- | TRBJ1-2 | - | TRBV20-1 | CSAPGAPNYGYTF | TGCAGTGCCCCGGGGGCTCCAAACTATGGCTACACCTTC
- | TRBJ1-5 | few | TRBV7-8 | CASSLDGYPNQPQHF | TGTGCCAGCAGCTTGGACGGTTACCCGAATCAGCCCCAGCATTTT
- | TRBJ2-7 | once | TRBV20-1 | CSAPSSSPGRVYEQYF | TGCAGTGCCCCCTCCTCAAGCCCGGGACGCGTCTACGAGCAGTACTTC
- | TRBJ1-5 | few | TRBV28 | CASSQENQPQHF | TGTGCCAGCAGCCAAGAAAATCAGCCCCAGCATTTT
- | TRBJ2-1 | - | TRBV10-3 | CAISERQITYNEQFF | TGTGCCATCAGTGAACGGCAGATAACTTACAATGAGCAGTTCTTC
- | TRBJ1-4 | many | TRBV7-6 | CASSQEWGAWEKLFF | TGTGCCAGCAGCCAAGAGTGGGGGGCATGGGAAAAACTGTTTTTT
TRBD1 | TRBJ2-5 | - | TRBV29-1 | CSAGTGLMVETQYF | TGCAGCGCTGGGACAGGGCTGATGGTGGAGACCCAGTACTTC
- | TRBJ2-7 | many | TRBV7-9 | CASSLPGYEQYF | TGTGCCAGCAGCTTGCCAGGCTACGAGCAGTACTTC
TRBD1 | TRBJ2-5 | many | TRBV6-1 | CASGTWTGETQYF | TGTGCCAGCGGCACCTGGACAGGAGAGACCCAGTACTTC
- | TRBJ1-2 | - | TRBV2 | CASSETTANYGYTF | TGTGCCAGCAGTGAGACGACAGCTAACTATGGCTACACCTTC
- | TRBJ1-2 | - | TRBV25-1 | CASSDPTGTVYGYTF | TGTGCCAGCAGTGACCCTACAGGGACGGTCTATGGCTACACCTTC
TRBD1 | TRBJ1-1 | few | TRBV6-1 | CAARTGLGTEAFF | TGTGCCGCCAGGACAGGGCTCGGAACTGAAGCTTTCTTT
- | TRBJ2-7 | - | TRBV28 | CASSIGHGSYEQYF | TGTGCCAGCAGTATTGGACATGGCTCCTACGAGCAGTACTTC
TRBD2 | TRBJ2-1 | - | TRBV7-3 | CASSLTSGAGNEQFF | TGTGCCAGCAGCTTAACTAGCGGGGCCGGGAATGAGCAGTTCTTC
- | TRBJ2-1 | few | TRBV7-2 | CASSLYRGRNEQFF | TGTGCCAGCAGCTTATATAGGGGTCGTAATGAGCAGTTCTTC
- | TRBJ2-5 | few | TRBV6-6 | CASSSPRGQTQYF | TGTGCCAGCAGTTCACCCAGGGGACAGACCCAGTACTTC
- | TRBJ2-3 | - | TRBV10-3 | CAIRDSRGDTQYF | TGTGCCATCAGGGACAGCCGGGGAGATACGCAGTATTTT
- | TRBJ2-1 | - | TRBV10-3 | CAINPQGGSSYNEQFF | TGTGCCATCAACCCCCAGGGGGGTTCCTCCTACAATGAGCAGTTCTTC
- | TRBJ1-2 | once | TRBV20-1 | CSATPIQANYGYTF | TGCAGTGCTACCCCCATACAGGCCAACTATGGCTACACCTTC
TRBD1 | TRBJ2-7 | - | TRBV20-1 | CSAPSVGGHEQYF | TGCAGTGCTCCCAGCGTAGGGGGCCACGAGCAGTACTTC
TRBD1 | TRBJ1-4 | - | TRBV20-1 | CSATKGDRVLEKLFF | TGCAGTGCTACCAAGGGGGACAGGGTTCTTGAAAAACTGTTTTTT
- | TRBJ1-2 | many | TRBV7-9 | CGSSLISGDGYTF | TGTGGCAGCAGCTTAATTTCGGGGGATGGCTACACCTTC
TRBD2 | TRBJ2-7 | - | TRBV19 | CASSSLAGATYEQYF | TGTGCCAGTAGTTCCCTAGCGGGGGCTACCTACGAGCAGTACTTC
- | TRBJ2-7 | many | TRBV5-8 | CASSSPGDGLIQGEQYF | TGTGCCAGCAGCTCGCCGGGGGACGGATTAATACAGGGCGAGCAGTACTTC
- | TRBJ2-1 | few | TRBV2 | CASRGQKQFF | TGTGCCAGCAGAGGACAGAAGCAGTTCTTC
TRBD1 | TRBJ2-7 | - | TRBV14 | CASSQNLQGAYEQYF | TGTGCCAGCAGCCAAAATCTACAGGGGGCCTACGAGCAGTACTTC
TRBD2 | TRBJ2-1 | - | TRBV5-8 | CASSQGRTRGGVSYNEQFF | TGTGCCAGCAGCCAAGGAAGGACCCGGGGGGGGGTCTCTTACAATGAGCAGTTCTTC
TRBD1 | TRBJ2-7 | few | TRBV5-1 | CASSLPGQTNEQYF | TGCGCCAGCAGCTTACCGGGACAGACCAACGAGCAGTACTTC
- | TRBJ2-7 | once | TRBV20-1 | CSAEPPGPNPEQYF | TGCAGTGCTGAACCACCGGGACCCAATCCGGAGCAGTACTTC
- | TRBJ1-5 | - | TRBV5-8 | CASSLAGIQPQHF | TGTGCCAGCAGCTTGGCAGGGATTCAGCCCCAGCATTTT
TRBD1 | TRBJ2-7 | - | TRBV20-1 | CSAGTGGYEQYF | TGCAGTGCCGGGACAGGGGGCTACGAGCAGTACTTC
- | TRBJ1-6 | few | TRBV2 | CASSLALSGSPLHF | TGTGCCAGCAGCCTTGCCCTCAGTGGTTCACCCCTCCACTTT
TRBD1 | TRBJ1-1 | few | TRBV24-1 | CATSDGGQPWITEAFF | TGTGCCACCAGTGATGGGGGACAGCCGTGGATCACTGAAGCTTTCTTT
- | TRBJ1-5 | once | TRBV10-1 | CASRKGSQPQHF | TGCGCCAGCAGGAAGGGGAGTCAGCCCCAGCATTTT
- | TRBJ2-3 | many | TRBV11-3 | CASSLEPGLASTDTQYF | TGTGCCAGCAGCTTAGAGCCCGGGCTAGCGAGCACAGATACGCAGTATTTT
- | TRBJ2-1 | - | TRBV19 | CASSPRPNEQFF | TGTGCCAGTAGTCCCCGTCCTAATGAGCAGTTCTTC
TRBD2 | TRBJ2-5 | many | TRBV7-6 | CASSFFSGREETQYF | TGTGCCAGCAGCTTTTTTAGCGGGAGGGAAGAGACCCAGTACTTC
- | TRBJ1-5 | many | TRBV6-5 | CASSKGSNQPQHF | TGTGCCAGCAGCAAGGGCAGCAATCAGCCCCAGCATTTT
- | TRBJ2-7 | - | TRBV2 | CASTDRRGQSGEQYF | TGTGCCAGCACCGATAGGCGGGGGCAGTCGGGTGAGCAGTACTTC
- | TRBJ2-3 | many | TRBV20-1 | CSARDQGSTRTDTQYF | TGCAGTGCTAGAGATCAAGGAAGTACCAGGACAGATACGCAGTATTTT
- | TRBJ1-4 | many | TRBV7-9 | CASSQTGATNEKLFF | TGTGCCAGCAGCCAGACTGGAGCAACTAATGAAAAACTGTTTTTT
- | TRBJ1-1 | - | TRBV29-1 | CSVGQGNTEAFF | TGCAGCGTGGGGCAGGGGAACACTGAAGCTTTCTTT
TRBD2 | TRBJ2-2 | - | TRBV7-9 | CASSFTTSGLELFF | TGTGCCAGCAGTTTTACCACTAGCGGCCTGGAGCTGTTTTTT
- | TRBJ2-2 | - | TRBV20-1 | CSANQGYTGELFF | TGCAGTGCTAACCAGGGGTACACCGGGGAGCTGTTTTTT
TRBD1 | TRBJ2-3 | many | TRBV19 | CASSPETGGSTDTQYF | TGTGCCAGTAGTCCCGAGACAGGGGGCTCCACAGATACGCAGTATTTT
- | TRBJ1-1 | - | TRBV29-1 | CSALELVVNTEAFF | TGCAGCGCATTAGAACTGGTTGTGAACACTGAAGCTTTCTTT
TRBD1 | TRBJ2-7 | few | TRBV7-6 | CASSRTGGSHEQYF | TGTGCCAGCAGCAGGACAGGGGGCTCCCACGAGCAGTACTTC
- | TRBJ2-5 | many | TRBV4-1 | CASSPRQGGETQYF | TGCGCCAGCAGCCCCCGCCAGGGCGGGGAGACCCAGTACTTC
- | TRBJ2-1 | - | TRBV7-2 | CASSWRPLYNEQFF | TGTGCCAGCAGCTGGCGACCCCTCTACAATGAGCAGTTCTTC
TRBD2 | TRBJ2-5 | - | TRBV20-1 | CSARDESGGALETQYF | TGCAGTGCTAGAGATGAAAGCGGGGGGGCCCTAGAGACCCAGTACTTC